This TCR beta chain was obtained from a study of identical twins. Trimming removed 0 bases at V and 2 bases at J, with 14 bases between. CDR1 SQVTM and CDR2 ANQGSEA come from the germline V gene. The length of the CDR3 is 15 residues. Whole-study results and caveats: Sharing of beta out-of-frame sequences by twins showed a weaker excess. These conclusions were based on statistical analysis (cross-sectional, not following the same donors). Invariant MAIT and iNKT cells are populations that could partly confound zero-insertion analyses.

Template switching introduced a universal primer site, and the cDNA bore unique molecular identifiers. TCRdb independently ran MiXCR on the 5' RACE reads; one entry per CDR3 protein. The sample has roughly 250,000 distinct CDR3 sequences, over 11% seen once. This clonotype was seen at least ten times. Its antigen is as yet unknown. The receptor's source is a woman under 30 in good health. The source material was memory (CD45RO+) T cells sorted from blood. The chain has TRBV29-1 and TRBJ2-7; a weak D match, TRBD1 (5 bases). For the CDR3, the DNA is TGCAGCGTTGAAGATCAAATAGGACAAACCTACGAGCAGTACTTC. This encodes CSVEDQIGQTYEQYF.